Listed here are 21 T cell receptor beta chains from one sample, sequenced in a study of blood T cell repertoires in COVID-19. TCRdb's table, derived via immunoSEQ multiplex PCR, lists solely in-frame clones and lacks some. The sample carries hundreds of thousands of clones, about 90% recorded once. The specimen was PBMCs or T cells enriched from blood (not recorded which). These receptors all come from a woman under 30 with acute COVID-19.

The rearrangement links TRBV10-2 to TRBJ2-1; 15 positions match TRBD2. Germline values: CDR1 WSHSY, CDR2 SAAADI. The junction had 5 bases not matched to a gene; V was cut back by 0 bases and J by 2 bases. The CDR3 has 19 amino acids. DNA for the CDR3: TGCGCCAGCAGTGAGTCGAATGGACTAGCGGGGGGGCCCTACAATGAGCAGTTCTTC. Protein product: CASSESNGLAGGPYNEQFF.

The CDR3 reads CASSQGLAVGPNSYEQYF. The DNA for the CDR3 is TGTGCCAGCAGTCAAGGACTAGCGGTGGGCCCAAACTCCTACGAGCAGTACTTC. The V and J genes are TRBV27 and TRBJ2-7; TRBD2 aligns across 10 bases. Germline CDR1 MNHEY, CDR2 SMNVEV (reference sequence). Trimming at V came to 5 bases and at J to 0 bases, leaving 13 bases not matched to a gene. CDR3 length equals 18 residues.

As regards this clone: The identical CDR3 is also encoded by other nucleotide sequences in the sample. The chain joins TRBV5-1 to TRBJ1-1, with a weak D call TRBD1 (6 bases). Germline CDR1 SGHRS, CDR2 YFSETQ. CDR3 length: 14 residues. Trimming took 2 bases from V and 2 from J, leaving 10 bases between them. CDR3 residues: CASSLQGVNTEAFF. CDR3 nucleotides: TGCGCCAGCAGCTTACAGGGAGTTAACACTGAAGCTTTCTTT.

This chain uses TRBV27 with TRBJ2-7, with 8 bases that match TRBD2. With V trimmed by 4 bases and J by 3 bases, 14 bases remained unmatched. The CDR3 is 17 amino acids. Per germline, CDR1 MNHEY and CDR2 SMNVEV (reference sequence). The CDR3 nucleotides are TGTGCCAGCAGTTCCCCGGGTAGCGGGATACCAGTCTACGAGCAGTACTTC. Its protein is CASSSPGSGIPVYEQYF.

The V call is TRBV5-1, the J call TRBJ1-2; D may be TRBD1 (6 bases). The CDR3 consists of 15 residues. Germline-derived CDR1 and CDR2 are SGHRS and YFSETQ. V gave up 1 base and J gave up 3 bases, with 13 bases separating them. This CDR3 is CASSLLQGGDYGYTF. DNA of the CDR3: TGCGCCAGCAGCTTGCTACAGGGAGGGGACTATGGCTACACCTTC.

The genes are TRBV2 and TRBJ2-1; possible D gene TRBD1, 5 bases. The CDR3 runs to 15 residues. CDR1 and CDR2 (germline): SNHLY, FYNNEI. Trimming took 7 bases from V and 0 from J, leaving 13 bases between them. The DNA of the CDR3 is TGTGCCAGCAATCAGGGCGAGAGCTCCTACAATGAGCAGTTCTTC. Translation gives CASNQGESSYNEQFF. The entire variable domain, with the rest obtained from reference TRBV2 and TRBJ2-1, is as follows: EPEVTQTPSHQVTQMGQEVILRCVPISNHLYFYWYRQILGQKVEFLVSFYNNEISEKSEIFDDQFSVERPDGSNFTLKIRSTKLEDSAMYFCASNQGESSYNEQFFGPGTRLTVL.

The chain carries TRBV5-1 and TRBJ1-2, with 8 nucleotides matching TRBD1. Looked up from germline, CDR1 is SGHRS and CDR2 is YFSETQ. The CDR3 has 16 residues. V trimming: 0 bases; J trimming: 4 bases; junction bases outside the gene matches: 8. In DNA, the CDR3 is TGCGCCAGCAGCTTGGCGGGACAGGCACCTGGCTATGGCTACACCTTC. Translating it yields CASSLAGQAPGYGYTF.

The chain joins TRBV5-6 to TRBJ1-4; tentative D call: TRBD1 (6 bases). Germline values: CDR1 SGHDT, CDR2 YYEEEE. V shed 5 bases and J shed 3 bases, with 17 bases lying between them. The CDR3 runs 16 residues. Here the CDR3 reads CASSHDGQRANEKLFF. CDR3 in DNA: TGTGCCAGCAGTCATGACGGACAGCGCGCTAATGAAAAACTGTTTTTT.

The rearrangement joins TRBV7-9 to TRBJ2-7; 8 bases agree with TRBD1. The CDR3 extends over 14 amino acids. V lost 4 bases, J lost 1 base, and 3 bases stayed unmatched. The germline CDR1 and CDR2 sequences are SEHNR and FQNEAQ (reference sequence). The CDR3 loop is CASSSTGGSYEQYF. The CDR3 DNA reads TGTGCCAGCAGCTCAACAGGGGGTTCCTACGAGCAGTACTTC.

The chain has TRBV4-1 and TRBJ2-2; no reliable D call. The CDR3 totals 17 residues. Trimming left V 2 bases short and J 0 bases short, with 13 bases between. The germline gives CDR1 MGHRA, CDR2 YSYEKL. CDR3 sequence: CASSQFISTSNTGELFF. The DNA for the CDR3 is TGCGCCAGCAGCCAATTTATAAGCACCTCGAACACCGGGGAGCTGTTTTTT.

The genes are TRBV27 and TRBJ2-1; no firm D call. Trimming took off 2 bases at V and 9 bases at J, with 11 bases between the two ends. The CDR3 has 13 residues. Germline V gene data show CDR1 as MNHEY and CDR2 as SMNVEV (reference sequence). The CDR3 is CASSLILGREQFF. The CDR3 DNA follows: TGTGCCAGCAGTTTAATTCTGGGCCGTGAGCAGTTCTTC.

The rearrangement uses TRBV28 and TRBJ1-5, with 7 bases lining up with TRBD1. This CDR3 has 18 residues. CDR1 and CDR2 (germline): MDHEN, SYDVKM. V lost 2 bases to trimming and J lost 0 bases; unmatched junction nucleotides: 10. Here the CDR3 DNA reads TGTGCCAGCAGTTTAGATCCGGGACAGATACGTAGCAATCAGCCCCAGCATTTT. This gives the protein CASSLDPGQIRSNQPQHF.

The CDR3 loop is CASSRQPGLAGETDTQYF. The CDR3, as DNA: TGTGCCAGCAGCAGACAACCGGGACTAGCGGGGGAGACAGATACGCAGTATTTT. The chain links TRBV21-1 to TRBJ2-3; the D segment call TRBD2 is taken from the table without a DNA check. TRBV21-1 is an annotated pseudogene. The CDR3 loop spans 18 amino acids.

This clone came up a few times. DNA for the CDR3: TGCGCCAGCTACGACAGGGTGGGTGAGACCCAGTACTTC. Translated: CASYDRVGETQYF. The rearrangement links TRBV5-1 to TRBJ2-5; TRBD1 aligns across 7 bases. The CDR3 runs 13 residues. Germline assignment: CDR1 SGHRS and CDR2 YFSETQ. After removal of 7 bases from V and 5 bases from J, the junction contained 8 bases not matched to a gene. The full variable domain, with the rest looked up from reference TRBV5-1 and TRBJ2-5, is KAGVTQTPRYLIKTRGQQVTLSCSPISGHRSVSWYQQTPGQGLQFLFEYFSETQRNKGNFPGRFSGRQFSNSRSEMNVSTLELGDSALYLCASYDRVGETQYFGPGTRLLVL.

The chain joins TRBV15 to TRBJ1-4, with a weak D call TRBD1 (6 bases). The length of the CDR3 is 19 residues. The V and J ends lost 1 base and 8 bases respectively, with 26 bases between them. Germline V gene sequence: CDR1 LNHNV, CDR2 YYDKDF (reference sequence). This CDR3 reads CATSRVPTGRKGVGEKLFF. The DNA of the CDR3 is TGTGCCACCAGCAGAGTCCCGACAGGTCGAAAGGGGGTGGGAGAAAAACTGTTTTTT.

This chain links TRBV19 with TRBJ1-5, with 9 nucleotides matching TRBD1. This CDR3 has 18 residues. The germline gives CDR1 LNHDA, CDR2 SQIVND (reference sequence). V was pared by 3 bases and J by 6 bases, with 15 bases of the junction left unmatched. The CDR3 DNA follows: TGTGCCAGTAGTATCAACCGGGACAGGGCCTCCCAAGGTCAGCCCCAGCATTTT. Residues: CASSINRDRASQGQPQHF. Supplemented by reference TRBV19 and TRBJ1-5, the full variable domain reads DGGITQSPKYLFRKEGQNVTLSCEQNLNHDAMYWYRQDPGQGLRLIYYSQIVNDFQKGDIAEGYSVSREKKESFPLTVTSAQKNPTAFYLCASSINRDRASQGQPQHFGDGTRLSIL.

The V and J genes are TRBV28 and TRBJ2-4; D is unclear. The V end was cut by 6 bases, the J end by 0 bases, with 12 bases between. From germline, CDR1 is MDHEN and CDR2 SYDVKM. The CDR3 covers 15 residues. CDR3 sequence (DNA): TGTGCCAGCAGCCCGACTTCCTTAGCCAAAAACATTCAGTACTTC. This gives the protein CASSPTSLAKNIQYF.

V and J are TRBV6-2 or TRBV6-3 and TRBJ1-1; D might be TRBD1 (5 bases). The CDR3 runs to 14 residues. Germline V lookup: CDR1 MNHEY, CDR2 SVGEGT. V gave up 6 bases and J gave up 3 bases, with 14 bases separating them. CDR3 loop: CASSSGQWDTEAFF. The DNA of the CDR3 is TGTGCCAGCAGCTCAGGGCAGTGGGACACTGAAGCTTTCTTT.

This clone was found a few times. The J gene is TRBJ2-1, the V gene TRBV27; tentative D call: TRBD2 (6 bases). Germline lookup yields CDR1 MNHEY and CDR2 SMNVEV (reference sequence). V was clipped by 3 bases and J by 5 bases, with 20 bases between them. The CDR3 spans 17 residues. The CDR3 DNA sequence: TGTGCCAGCAGTTTGGGGGGAGGTTGGCGGGAAGACAATGAGCAGTTCTTC. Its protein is CASSLGGGWREDNEQFF.

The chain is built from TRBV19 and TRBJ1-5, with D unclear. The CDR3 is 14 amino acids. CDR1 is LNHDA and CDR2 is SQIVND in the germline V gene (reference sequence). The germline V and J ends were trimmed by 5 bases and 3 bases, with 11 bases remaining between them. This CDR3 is CASSPSNTNQPQHF. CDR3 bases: TGTGCCAGTAGTCCCTCGAACACCAATCAGCCCCAGCATTTT.

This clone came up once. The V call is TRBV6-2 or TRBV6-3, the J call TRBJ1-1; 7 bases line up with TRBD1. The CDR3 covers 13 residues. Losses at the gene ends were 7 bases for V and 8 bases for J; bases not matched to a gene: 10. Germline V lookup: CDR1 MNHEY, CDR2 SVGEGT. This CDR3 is CASTPGPGQEAFF. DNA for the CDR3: TGTGCCAGCACCCCAGGGCCGGGACAGGAAGCTTTCTTT.